These 18 T cell receptor beta chains originate from one sample sequenced in a study of T-cell memory formation after mild COVID-19. TCRdb called the 5' RACE reads again in MiXCR, with one record for every CDR3 protein. This table holds some 290,000 distinct CDR3 sequences, 15% to 20% found once. Sequencing was performed on PBMCs or a T cell subset sorted from them (not recorded which). These receptors were obtained from a man aged 18-30 years who had mild COVID-19 (a few samples of this study predate the infection). Cell type and time point are not known.

This clonotype has a handful of counts. The genes are TRBV28 and TRBJ2-7, with a tentative D call TRBD1 (6 bases). V dropped 3 bases and J dropped 0 bases, with 15 bases sitting between them. Germline V gene sequence: CDR1 MDHEN, CDR2 SYDVKM. The CDR3 has 16 residues. This chain's CDR3 is CASSFRGSSFSYEQYF. For the CDR3, the DNA is TGTGCCAGCAGTTTCAGGGGTTCGTCGTTCTCCTACGAGCAGTACTTC. Filled out from reference TRBV28 and TRBJ2-7, the complete variable domain reads DVKVTQSSRYLVKRTGEKVFLECVQDMDHENMFWYRQDPGLGLRLIYFSYDVKMKEKGDIPEGYSVSREKKERFSLILESASTNQTSMYLCASSFRGSSFSYEQYFGPGTRLTVT.

This clonotype showed up just a few times. The V gene is TRBV12-3 or TRBV12-4, the J gene TRBJ2-3, with a possible D match to TRBD2 (7 bases). The CDR3 spans 16 residues. Trimming stripped 1 base from V and 3 bases from J, with 14 bases between. This CDR3 is CASSLVGGPGTDTQYF. The CDR3 DNA reads as TGTGCCAGCAGTTTAGTGGGGGGGCCCGGGACAGATACGCAGTATTTT.

This clonotype was observed a handful of times. The V gene is TRBV19, the J gene TRBJ2-1, with D perhaps assigned TRBD1 or TRBD2 (5 bases each). Per germline, CDR1 LNHDA and CDR2 SQIVND (reference sequence). The CDR3 has 14 amino acids. V lost 4 bases, J lost 6 bases, and 13 bases lay in between. The CDR3 protein is CASSNVGGFNEQFF. The CDR3 coding sequence is TGTGCCAGTAGTAACGTTGGGGGTTTCAATGAGCAGTTCTTC.

This clonotype has just a few counts. CDR3 sequence (DNA): TGTGCTAGTGGTTTAGCTGTCTGGGGGAAAATGGGCATGAACACTGAAGCTTTCTTT. Translation gives CASGLAVWGKMGMNTEAFF. The gene calls are TRBV12-5 and TRBJ1-1; a possible D gene is TRBD1 (5 bases). Germline V gene data show CDR1 as LGHNT and CDR2 as FRNRAP. The V end was cut by 3 bases, the J end by 0 bases, with 23 bases between. This CDR3 spans 19 amino acids.

The chain couples TRBV7-9 to TRBJ1-6; 7 nucleotides agree with TRBD1. V lost 5 bases, J lost 6 bases, and 7 bases stayed unmatched. In germline, CDR1 is SEHNR, CDR2 FQNEAQ (reference sequence). CDR3 length: 15 amino acids. The CDR3 reads CASSPESGGNSPLHF. CDR3 sequence (DNA): TGTGCCAGCAGCCCCGAGTCAGGGGGTAATTCACCCCTCCACTTT.

This clonotype was found a few times. The V call is TRBV2, the J call TRBJ2-7; D is possibly TRBD2 (6 bases). V lost 6 bases to trimming and J lost 6 bases, with 12 bases between them. Germline CDR1 reads SNHLY; CDR2 reads FYNNEI. The CDR3 contains 12 residues. The CDR3 DNA sequence: TGTGCCAGCAGGGTGGGGGGAGGCGAGCAGTACTTC. Its protein product is CASRVGGGEQYF.

This clonotype was found a few times. The chain employs TRBV5-1 and TRBJ1-2; D call uncertain. This CDR3 is built from 17 residues. Germline lookup yields CDR1 SGHRS and CDR2 YFSETQ. The V end was cut by 3 bases, the J end by 4 bases, with 22 bases between. Written as DNA, the CDR3 is TGCGCCAGCAGCTGGACTCCCGGACGGGCAGAAGTCTATGGCTACACCTTC. Residues: CASSWTPGRAEVYGYTF.

This clonotype has a handful of counts. CDR3 loop: CSAREGDSPLHF. CDR3 bases: TGCAGTGCTAGGGAGGGGGATTCACCCCTCCACTTT. The chain uses TRBV20-1 and TRBJ1-6; D possibly corresponds to TRBD1 (6 bases). CDR3 length: 12 amino acids. The V gene's germline CDR1 is DFQATT and CDR2 SNEGSKA (reference sequence). V lost 3 bases and J lost 8, with 8 bases in between.

This clonotype showed up just a few times. The V gene is TRBV6-5, the J gene TRBJ2-2, with D tentatively TRBD2 (6 bases). V was clipped by 6 bases and J by 6 bases, with 11 bases between them. Germline V CDR1 and CDR2: MNHEY, SVGAGI. The CDR3 spans 13 residues. CDR3 loop: CASRSTGAGELFF. CDR3 sequence (DNA): TGTGCCAGCAGGTCCACGGGGGCCGGGGAGCTGTTTTTT.

This clonotype showed up just a few times. This chain links TRBV6-2 or TRBV6-3 with TRBJ2-7, with TRBD2 as a possible D gene (6 bases). The germline V gene encodes CDR1 MNHEY and CDR2 SVGEGT. V shed 2 bases and J shed 3 bases, with 8 bases lying between them. The CDR3 sequence is 13 residues long. CDR3 nucleotide sequence: TGTGCCAGCAGTTACCAGGGAGGCTACGAGCAGTACGTC. As protein: CASSYQGGYEQYV.

This sequence joins TRBV5-5 and TRBJ2-7; the D is unclear. The CDR3 covers 14 residues. CDR1 is SGHKS, CDR2 YYEKEE, per germline (reference sequence). V gave up 0 bases and J gave up 2 bases, with 9 bases separating them. CDR3 DNA sequence: TGTGCCAGCAGCTTGGAGTTGGACGCCTACGAGCAGTACTTC. Amino acid sequence: CASSLELDAYEQYF.

Written as DNA, the CDR3 is TGCAGCGTTGCAGATCGCAGGGCCAATGGGTTCTTC. Amino acid sequence: CSVADRRANGFF. V gene TRBV29-1 combines with J gene TRBJ2-1, with D perhaps TRBD1 (5 bases). Trimming stripped 4 bases from V and 15 bases from J, with 19 bases between. Germline V gene sequence: CDR1 SQVTM, CDR2 ANQGSEA. The CDR3 has 12 residues.

This clonotype showed up just a few times. The J gene is TRBJ1-2, the V gene TRBV4-3; 7 nucleotides align to TRBD1. Germline loops: CDR1 LGHNA, CDR2 YSLEER. Unmatched junction bases numbered 12, after V lost 3 bases and J lost 5 bases. The CDR3 runs to 16 residues. CDR3 DNA: TGCGCCAGCAGCCAGCAAACAGGGGTTACCCTTTATGGCTACACCTTC. Protein sequence: CASSQQTGVTLYGYTF.

Only a few counts were recorded for this clonotype. This rearrangement joins TRBV28 to TRBJ2-1, with 11 bases lining up with TRBD2. Trimming took 2 bases from V and 8 from J; bases not matched to a gene: 5. The CDR3 length is 15 residues. Germline CDR1 is MDHEN and CDR2 is SYDVKM. The CDR3 is CASSLLAGGGYEQFF. In DNA, the CDR3 is TGTGCCAGCAGTTTACTAGCGGGGGGTGGGTATGAGCAGTTCTTC.

The chain couples TRBV19 to TRBJ1-2; 7 nucleotides align to TRBD1. V was clipped by 5 bases and J by 1 base; unmatched bases: 13. CDR3 size: 17 residues. Germline V gives CDR1 LNHDA, CDR2 SQIVND (reference sequence). The CDR3 is CASSVPGQEHINYGYTF. CDR3 nucleotide sequence: TGTGCCAGTAGTGTCCCCGGACAGGAGCATATTAACTATGGCTACACCTTC.

This clonotype was counted a few times. The chain has TRBV6-1 and TRBJ1-2, with no clear D. Deletions cut 3 bases from V and 4 bases from J, with 9 bases between. The CDR3 contains 13 residues. CDR1 and CDR2 (germline): MNHNS, SASEGT. This CDR3 reads CASSEQYSYGYTF. Here the CDR3 DNA reads TGTGCCAGCAGTGAGCAGTACAGCTATGGCTACACCTTC.

Only a few counts were recorded for this clonotype. The chain recombines TRBV4-3 with TRBJ2-7; D unclear. V was pared by 0 bases and J by 6 bases, with 9 bases between. The CDR3 length is 13 residues. Germline V CDR1 and CDR2: LGHNA, YSLEER. The CDR3 coding sequence is TGCGCCAGCAGCCAAGATCCTGGGCGCGAGCAGTACTTC. Translated: CASSQDPGREQYF.

The V and J genes are TRBV12-3 or TRBV12-4 and TRBJ2-2; possibly TRBD2 for D (5 bases). This CDR3 is built from 11 residues. Deletions cut 7 bases from V and 9 bases from J, with 9 bases between. CDR3 nucleotide sequence: TGTGCCAGCACCAGCGGTAGGGAGCTGTTTTTT. Its protein is CASTSGRELFF.